This TCR beta chain was found in a study of blood T cell repertoires in COVID-19. Study overall: Sample material is recorded as cDNA or gDNA derived from T cells, B-cell-depleted T cells, or PBMCs.

Under the authors' procedure: How many nucleated cells were present was estimated from reference gene primer amplification. The protocol was immunoSEQ multiplex PCR, while the TCRdb copy is restricted to in-frame clones and leaves out a portion. The DNA was the basis for D and trimming; V, J and clone size are from that table. The repertoire includes approximately 270,000 clones, 70% to 90% of them detected once, and approximately 3.3% sits in the top ten. The V gene's germline CDR1 is LNHDA and CDR2 SQIVND (reference sequence). After removal of 6 bases from V and 10 bases from J, the junction contained 10 bases not matched to a gene. This CDR3 comprises 14 residues.

The TCR comes from a man aged 18-30 years with active or convalescent COVID-19. The chain links TRBV19 to TRBJ2-1, with 9 bases fitting TRBD2. Sequencing was carried out using peripheral blood. CDR3 residues: CASRGSGGKVEQFF. DNA of the CDR3: TGTGCCAGTAGGGGAAGCGGGGGGAAAGTCGAGCAGTTCTTC.